This T cell receptor (beta chain) is from a study of Graves' ophthalmopathy and Graves' hyperthyroidism. Study-wide findings and caveats: Most expanded clonotypes from thyroid (those above 0.001 frequency) were also found in blood.

Ophthalmopathy in the donors was of moderate-to-severe activity, with CAS ≥3, NOSPECS ≥4 and duration under 3 months. Orbital computed tomography, thyroid ultrasound, TRAb, serum thyroxine and clinical symptoms formed the basis of diagnosis. Roughly 9 ml of fresh blood yielded the PBMCs by density gradient. RNA transcripts provided the template for amplifying TCR beta CDR3 regions. HTBI-primed RT-PCR formed the first round, and a multiplex PCR formed the second. Each CDR3 protein is one row after TCRdb ran MiXCR on the multiplex PCR reads. The sample has around 670,000 distinct CDR3 sequences; 40% are singletons. Germline V CDR1 and CDR2: SNHLY, FYNNEI. The CDR3 is 15 amino acids. J was trimmed by 5 bases and V by 4 bases; bases with no gene match: 7. A word on this clonotype: Antigen specificity is unknown.

The sequenced material came from peripheral blood. The sequence came from an adult man with Graves' ophthalmopathy. The V and J genes are TRBV2 and TRBJ1-5, with 8 nucleotides matching TRBD1. CDR3 amino acids: CASSAQGQGDQPQHF. The CDR3 DNA is TGTGCCAGCAGTGCCCAAGGACAGGGTGATCAGCCCCAGCATTTT.